These 16 T cell receptor beta chains came from one sample sequenced in a study of memory CD4+ T cells and cytomegalovirus serostatus (dated by TCRdb to about 2019). Single viable CD3+CD4+CD8-CD45RO+ cells were sorted as memory CD4+ T cells on a FACSAria II. Preparation of the library involved the immunoSEQ multiplex PCR assay. This immuneACCESS table, as held by TCRdb, lists in-frame sequences with V and J called but not all clones. Of the missing ones, under half trace to an unresolved V gene in checked studies; the others have no known cause. This sample lists some 87,000 clones; 80% were detected once. Of the sample, 3.6% falls within the top ten clones. The sequenced sample consisted of memory CD4+ T cells from blood. The receptors shown here come from an adult in good health and CMV-seropositive.

This chain connects TRBV5-4 to TRBJ1-2, with 8 bases fitting TRBD1. Trimming removed 4 bases from V and 0 bases from J; junction bases left unmatched: 5. This CDR3 comprises 15 residues. CDR1 and CDR2 (germline): SGHNT, YYREEE (reference sequence). In DNA form, the CDR3 reads TGTGCCAGCAGCAAGGGACAGGTCCCTAACTATGGCTACACCTTC. As protein: CASSKGQVPNYGYTF.

This clone was seen a single time. The chain is built from TRBV19 and TRBJ2-7; D is perhaps TRBD2 (5 bases). The germline CDR1 and CDR2 sequences are LNHDA and SQIVND (reference sequence). V shed 7 bases and J shed 2 bases, with 21 bases lying between them. The CDR3 spans 16 residues. This CDR3 is CASTPKVGVPPYEQYF. CDR3 nucleotides: TGTGCCAGTACCCCGAAGGTGGGAGTTCCCCCCTACGAGCAGTACTTC.

The CDR3 DNA reads TGTGCCAGCAGCGTACCTCTGGGAGAACAGAACACCGGGGAGCTGTTTTTT. This codes for CASSVPLGEQNTGELFF. V is TRBV9 and J is TRBJ2-2; tentatively, D is TRBD2 (5 bases). CDR3 length: 17 amino acids. V was cut by 1 base and J by 1 base, with 14 bases left in between. Germline CDR1 is SGDLS and CDR2 is YYNGEE.

The chain is built from TRBV10-3 and TRBJ1-1; D unresolved. The CDR3 runs 12 residues. V lost 0 bases and J lost 1, with 0 bases in between. Germline CDR1 reads ENHRY; CDR2 reads SYGVKD. The CDR3 region is CAISESNTEAFF. The CDR3 region has the DNA TGTGCCATCAGTGAGTCGAACACTGAAGCTTTCTTT.

This clone was counted only a few times. The chain has TRBV6-5 and TRBJ1-2; D perhaps matches TRBD1 (6 bases). The CDR3 consists of 14 residues. The V end was cut by 5 bases, the J end by 2 bases, with 12 bases between. Germline CDR1 and CDR2: MNHEY and SVGAGI. This CDR3 reads CASSRDKLNYGYTF. CDR3 sequence (DNA): TGTGCCAGCAGTCGGGACAAACTGAACTATGGCTACACCTTC.

This clone was recorded a few times. The rearrangement links TRBV28 to TRBJ2-4, with TRBD1 matching 10 bases. Germline CDR1 reads MDHEN; CDR2 reads SYDVKM. The CDR3 loop spans 14 amino acids. V trimming: 10 bases; J trimming: 0 bases; junction bases outside the gene matches: 3. The CDR3 DNA follows: TGTGCCACCCGACAGGGGGCAGCCAAAAACATTCAGTACTTC. This translates into CATRQGAAKNIQYF. Full variable domain (rest looked up from reference TRBV28 and TRBJ2-4): DVKVTQSSRYLVKRTGEKVFLECVQDMDHENMFWYRQDPGLGLRLIYFSYDVKMKEKGDIPEGYSVSREKKERFSLILESASTNQTSMYLCATRQGAAKNIQYFGAGTRLSVL.

This clone was detected only a few times. This chain joins TRBV28 and TRBJ1-4; TRBD1 might be the D (5 bases). This CDR3 comprises 14 residues. V lost 3 bases and J 7 bases, leaving 12 bases between the germline ends. CDR1 is MDHEN and CDR2 is SYDVKM in the germline V gene. For the CDR3, the DNA is TGTGCCAGCAGTTTGGGGACCTTGGCTGAAAAACTGTTTTTT. This encodes CASSLGTLAEKLFF.

This clone was picked up a small number of times. This rearrangement joins TRBV10-3 to TRBJ2-3; maybe TRBD2 (5 bases). This CDR3 is 17 amino acids long. The ends were cut back, 2 bases at V and 3 bases at J, with 18 bases in the middle. The germline V gene has CDR1 ENHRY and CDR2 SYGVKD. CDR3 residues: CAISETSGTQGTDTQYF. The DNA for the CDR3 is TGTGCCATCAGTGAGACCAGCGGTACGCAAGGGACAGATACGCAGTATTTT.

J is TRBJ2-2 and V is TRBV10-3; TRBD2 matches at 7 bases. The CDR3 spans 14 residues. V dropped 7 bases and J dropped 4; count of bases not matched to a gene: 6. Germline V gene data show CDR1 as ENHRY and CDR2 as SYGVKD. CDR3 sequence (DNA): TGTGCCATCAAGGGAGGGGATGGCACCGGGGAGCTGTTTTTT. Translating it yields CAIKGGDGTGELFF.

The genes are TRBV18 and TRBJ1-1, with TRBD1 identical over 10 bases. The V gene end was trimmed by 4 bases and the J gene end by 3 bases; junction bases not matched to a gene: 5. The CDR3 runs to 15 residues. Germline CDR1 is KGHSH and CDR2 is LQKENI. Here the CDR3 DNA reads TGTGCCAGCTCACAAAAGGGACAGGGGTACACTGAAGCTTTCTTT. Its protein product is CASSQKGQGYTEAFF.

This clone appeared a single time. J is TRBJ2-2 and V is TRBV4-1, with D unclear. Germline CDR1 MGHRA, CDR2 YSYEKL. The CDR3 has 14 residues. The ends were cut back, 4 bases at V and 10 bases at J, with 16 bases in the middle. CDR3 protein: CASSPLIVTKELFF. DNA of the CDR3: TGCGCCAGCAGCCCCCTCATCGTTACGAAGGAGCTGTTTTTT.

The genes are TRBV6-6 and TRBJ1-1; perhaps TRBD1 as D (5 bases). V lost 5 bases to trimming and J lost 5 bases, with 18 bases between them. CDR3 length equals 15 residues. Germline V gene data show CDR1 as MNHNY and CDR2 as SVGAGI (reference sequence). The CDR3 DNA reads as TGTGCCAGCAGTCTAGCATCGGGGGGTAAAACTGAAGCTTTCTTT. As protein: CASSLASGGKTEAFF.

This rearrangement joins TRBV28 to TRBJ1-2; TRBD1 agrees at 9 bases. The junction had 9 bases not matched to a gene; V was cut back by 6 bases and J by 4 bases. The CDR3 runs 15 residues. Germline CDR1 is MDHEN and CDR2 is SYDVKM. CDR3 in amino acids: CASSAVLGQGYGYTF. The CDR3 nucleotides read TGTGCCAGCAGCGCCGTTTTGGGACAGGGCTATGGCTACACCTTC.

This chain uses TRBV2 with TRBJ1-5; D not resolved. The germline gives CDR1 SNHLY, CDR2 FYNNEI. The germline V and J ends were trimmed by 4 bases and 1 base, with 5 bases remaining between them. The CDR3 sequence is 13 residues long. CDR3 nucleotide sequence: TGTGCCAGCAGTGTTGAAAGCAATCAGCCCCAGCATTTT. Residues: CASSVESNQPQHF. The variable domain in full, with the rest retrieved from reference TRBV2 and TRBJ1-5, is EPEVTQTPSHQVTQMGQEVILRCVPISNHLYFYWYRQILGQKVEFLVSFYNNEISEKSEIFDDQFSVERPDGSNFTLKIRSTKLEDSAMYFCASSVESNQPQHFGDGTRLSIL.

This clone was counted only a few times. The V call is TRBV29-1, the J call TRBJ1-1, with D perhaps matching TRBD1 (6 bases). Trimming took 8 bases from V and 5 from J, leaving 12 bases between them. The CDR3 spans 11 residues. The V gene's germline CDR1 is SQVTM and CDR2 ANQGSEA. The CDR3, as DNA: TGCAGCACAGGGAAGGAGACTGAAGCTTTCTTT. The encoded protein is CSTGKETEAFF.

V is TRBV5-1 and J is TRBJ2-1; 10 positions match TRBD2. Per the germline V gene, CDR1 is SGHRS and CDR2 is YFSETQ. The CDR3 is 16 residues long. Unmatched junction bases numbered 7, after V lost 0 bases and J lost 7 bases. This CDR3 reads CASSLAPASGGNEQFF. For the CDR3, the DNA is TGCGCCAGCAGCTTGGCACCGGCTAGCGGGGGAAATGAGCAGTTCTTC.